These 10 T cell receptor beta chains were all obtained from the same sample, sequenced in a study of blood T cell repertoires in COVID-19. The table came from immunoSEQ multiplex PCR; TCRdb's copy has only in-frame clones and leaves some out. The sample lists more than 150,000 clones; 82% were seen once. The source material was PBMCs or T cells enriched from blood (not recorded which). These receptors were obtained from a man aged 35 to 55 who had recovered from COVID-19.

This clone has just a few counts. The chain uses TRBV10-3 and TRBJ1-2, with D perhaps TRBD1 (5 bases). This CDR3 contains 14 residues. The ends were cut back, 4 bases at V and 0 bases at J, with 9 bases in the middle. The germline CDR1 and CDR2 sequences are ENHRY and SYGVKD. The CDR3 DNA follows: TGTGCCATCAGTGGAGACAGTTCTAACTATGGCTACACCTTC. Its translation: CAISGDSSNYGYTF.

This rearrangement joins TRBV30 to TRBJ2-3; D remains ambiguous. The length of the CDR3 is 13 residues. Trimming left V 7 bases short and J 1 base short, with 12 bases between. Germline assignment: CDR1 GTSNPN and CDR2 SVGIG (reference sequence). The CDR3 spells CAYESFGTDTQYF. CDR3 DNA sequence: TGTGCCTACGAGTCTTTCGGCACAGATACGCAGTATTTT.

This sequence joins TRBV7-8 and TRBJ2-5, with 9 bases matching TRBD1. Germline lookup yields CDR1 SGHVS and CDR2 FQNEAQ. V shed 6 bases, J shed 4 bases, and the junction held 15 bases outside the gene matches. The CDR3 spans 17 residues. The CDR3 is CASSPGQADRGGETQYF. CDR3 nucleotide sequence: TGTGCCAGCAGTCCTGGCCAGGCGGACAGGGGAGGAGAGACCCAGTACTTC.

The chain uses TRBV27 and TRBJ2-7; the match to TRBD2 covers 11 bases. The CDR3 is made up of 15 amino acids. Germline CDR1 is MNHEY and CDR2 is SMNVEV (reference sequence). V lost 6 bases to trimming and J lost 3 bases; unmatched junction nucleotides: 7. This chain's CDR3 is CASSPRLAGLYEQYV. The CDR3 DNA reads TGTGCCAGCAGCCCTCGACTAGCGGGGCTCTACGAGCAGTACGTC.

The chain combines TRBV28 with TRBJ1-1; 12 nucleotides align to TRBD1. The CDR3 loop spans 20 amino acids. Germline loops: CDR1 MDHEN, CDR2 SYDVKM. V shed 6 bases, J shed 4 bases, and the junction held 21 bases outside the gene matches. Written as DNA, the CDR3 is TGTGCCAGCAGCACACCGAGGGAAGCCGGGACAGGGGGCAGTTTCACTGAAGCTTTCTTT. As protein: CASSTPREAGTGGSFTEAFF.

The chain joins TRBV5-1 to TRBJ1-4; 7 bases map to TRBD1. The CDR3 covers 14 residues. V lost 0 bases and J lost 8; bases outside the gene matches: 4. Germline CDR1 is SGHRS and CDR2 is YFSETQ. The CDR3 sequence: CASSLEGAREKLFF. The CDR3 DNA is TGCGCCAGCAGCTTGGAGGGGGCCCGGGAAAAACTGTTTTTT.

J is TRBJ2-2 and V is TRBV7-9; no firm D call. The CDR3 spans 14 residues. The germline gives CDR1 SEHNR, CDR2 FQNEAQ (reference sequence). The V and J ends lost 2 bases and 6 bases respectively, with 10 bases between them. The CDR3 DNA is TGTGCCAGCAGCTTAATTGTACAATCCGGGGAGCTGTTTTTT. Amino acids: CASSLIVQSGELFF.

The chain uses TRBV29-1 and TRBJ1-5; TRBD1 is a possible D gene (6 bases). V dropped 5 bases and J dropped 1 base, with 9 bases sitting between them. From germline, CDR1 is SQVTM and CDR2 ANQGSEA. The CDR3 sequence is 13 residues long. The CDR3 DNA reads TGCAGCGTTATAGGACAGAGCAATCAGCCCCAGCATTTT. Translation: CSVIGQSNQPQHF.

This chain connects TRBV24-1 to TRBJ2-5, with TRBD1 identical over 8 bases. The CDR3 has 14 residues. Germline CDR1 is KGHDR and CDR2 is SFDVKD. Trimming took 9 bases from V and 1 from J; bases not matched to a gene: 6. For the CDR3, the DNA is TGTGCCACCGCACAGGGGGGAACCCAAGAGACCCAGTACTTC. This encodes CATAQGGTQETQYF.

The V call is TRBV7-2, the J call TRBJ1-6; D is perhaps TRBD1 (5 bases). Germline values: CDR1 SGHTA, CDR2 FQGNSA. V was clipped by 3 bases and J by 9 bases, with 21 bases between them. CDR3 length equals 17 residues. The CDR3 bases are TGTGCCAGCAGCTTTATAGGGGACTGGCGTGGAAGTTCACCCCTCCACTTT. Residues: CASSFIGDWRGSSPLHF.